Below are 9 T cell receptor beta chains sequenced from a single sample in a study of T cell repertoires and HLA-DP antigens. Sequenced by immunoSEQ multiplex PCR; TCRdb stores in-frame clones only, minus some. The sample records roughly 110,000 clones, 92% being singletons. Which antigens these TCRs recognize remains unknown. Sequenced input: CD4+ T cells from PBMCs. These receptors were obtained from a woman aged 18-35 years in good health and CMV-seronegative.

CDR3 nucleotides: TGTGCCAGCAGCCCCCAGGGGGCGGGTGGGGCCAACGTCCTGACTTTC. Translated, it gives CASSPQGAGGANVLTF. This chain links TRBV9 with TRBJ2-6; TRBD1 aligns across 8 bases. Germline lookup yields CDR1 SGDLS and CDR2 YYNGEE. This CDR3 has 16 residues. J gave up 3 bases and V 4 bases, and 6 bases lay outside the gene matches.

For the CDR3, the DNA is TGTGCCAGCACCTGGGCCCTCACAGATACGCAGTATTTT. Translated, it gives CASTWALTDTQYF. The chain employs TRBV25-1 and TRBJ2-3, with D unresolved. The CDR3 covers 13 residues. The V end was cut by 7 bases, the J end by 2 bases, with 10 bases between. From germline, CDR1 is MGHDK and CDR2 SYGVNS.

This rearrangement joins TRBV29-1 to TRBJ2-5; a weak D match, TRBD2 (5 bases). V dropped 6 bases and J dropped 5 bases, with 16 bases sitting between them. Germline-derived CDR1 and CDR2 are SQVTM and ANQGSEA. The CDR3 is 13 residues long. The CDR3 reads CSVLPPGSETQYF. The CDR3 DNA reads TGCAGCGTCCTCCCCCCGGGATCGGAGACCCAGTACTTC.

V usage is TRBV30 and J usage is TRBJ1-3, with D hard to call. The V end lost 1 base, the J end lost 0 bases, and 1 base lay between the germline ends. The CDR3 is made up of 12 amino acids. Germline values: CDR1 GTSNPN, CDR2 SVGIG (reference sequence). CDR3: CAWSGSGNTIYF. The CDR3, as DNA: TGTGCCTGGAGTGGCTCTGGAAACACCATATATTTT.

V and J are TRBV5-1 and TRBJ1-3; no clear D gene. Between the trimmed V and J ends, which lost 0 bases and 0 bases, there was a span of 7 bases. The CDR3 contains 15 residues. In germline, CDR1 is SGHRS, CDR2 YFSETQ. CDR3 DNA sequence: TGCGCCAGCAGCTTGGGGTCCGGCTCTGGAAACACCATATATTTT. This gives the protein CASSLGSGSGNTIYF.

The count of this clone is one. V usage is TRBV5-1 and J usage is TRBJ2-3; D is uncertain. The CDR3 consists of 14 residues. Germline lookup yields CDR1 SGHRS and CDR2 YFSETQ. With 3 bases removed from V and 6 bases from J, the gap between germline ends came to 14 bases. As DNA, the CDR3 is TGCGCCAGCAGCTACAGACAAGGGCACGATACGCAGTATTTT. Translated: CASSYRQGHDTQYF.

CDR3 amino acids: CASSPGRQAKNIQYF. CDR3 sequence (DNA): TGTGCCAGCAGCCCGGGCAGACAGGCCAAAAACATTCAGTACTTC. The genes are TRBV7-8 and TRBJ2-4, with a weak D call TRBD1 (5 bases). The CDR3 length is 15 residues. V lost 5 bases and J 1 base, leaving 12 bases between the germline ends. The germline CDR1 and CDR2 sequences are SGHVS and FQNEAQ.

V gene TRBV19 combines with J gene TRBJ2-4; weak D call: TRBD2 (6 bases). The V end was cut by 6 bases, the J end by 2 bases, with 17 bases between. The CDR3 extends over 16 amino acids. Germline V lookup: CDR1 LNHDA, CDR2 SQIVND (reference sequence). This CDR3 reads CASSDRGRRTKNIQYF. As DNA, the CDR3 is TGTGCCAGTAGCGATCGGGGGAGGCGGACCAAAAACATTCAGTACTTC. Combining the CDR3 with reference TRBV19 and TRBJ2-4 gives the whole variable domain DGGITQSPKYLFRKEGQNVTLSCEQNLNHDAMYWYRQDPGQGLRLIYYSQIVNDFQKGDIAEGYSVSREKKESFPLTVTSAQKNPTAFYLCASSDRGRRTKNIQYFGAGTRLSVL.

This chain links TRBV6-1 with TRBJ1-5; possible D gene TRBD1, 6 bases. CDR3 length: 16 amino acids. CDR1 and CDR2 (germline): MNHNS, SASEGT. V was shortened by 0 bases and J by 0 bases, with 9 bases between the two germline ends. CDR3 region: CASSEARGLSNQPQHF. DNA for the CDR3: TGTGCCAGCAGTGAAGCGCGGGGGCTTAGCAATCAGCCCCAGCATTTT.